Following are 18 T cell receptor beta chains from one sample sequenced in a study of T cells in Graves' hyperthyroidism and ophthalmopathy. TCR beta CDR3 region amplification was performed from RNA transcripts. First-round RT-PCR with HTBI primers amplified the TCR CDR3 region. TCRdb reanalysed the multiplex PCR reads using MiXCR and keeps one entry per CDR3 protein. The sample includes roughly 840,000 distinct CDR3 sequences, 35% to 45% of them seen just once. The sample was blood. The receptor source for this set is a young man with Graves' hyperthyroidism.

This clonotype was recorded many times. The CDR3 loop is CASQGAEAFF. As DNA, the CDR3 is TGTGCCAGCCAGGGGGCTGAAGCTTTCTTT. This chain connects TRBV25-1 to TRBJ1-1, with 7 nucleotides matching TRBD1. In germline, CDR1 is MGHDK, CDR2 SYGVNS. This CDR3 comprises 10 residues. J gave up 6 bases and V 8 bases, and 0 bases lay outside the gene matches.

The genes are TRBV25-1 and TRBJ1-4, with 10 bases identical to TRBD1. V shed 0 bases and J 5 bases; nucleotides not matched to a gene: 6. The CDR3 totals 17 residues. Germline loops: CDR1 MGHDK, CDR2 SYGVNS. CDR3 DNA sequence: TGTGCCAGCAGTGAATATACAGGGACAGGGGAAAATGAAAAACTGTTTTTT. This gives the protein CASSEYTGTGENEKLFF.

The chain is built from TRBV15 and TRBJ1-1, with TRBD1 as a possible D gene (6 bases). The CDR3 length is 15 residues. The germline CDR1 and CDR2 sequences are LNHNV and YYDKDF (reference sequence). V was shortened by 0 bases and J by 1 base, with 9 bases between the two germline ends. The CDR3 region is CATSREGGRNTEAFF. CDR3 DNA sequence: TGTGCCACCAGCAGAGAGGGGGGCCGGAACACTGAAGCTTTCTTT.

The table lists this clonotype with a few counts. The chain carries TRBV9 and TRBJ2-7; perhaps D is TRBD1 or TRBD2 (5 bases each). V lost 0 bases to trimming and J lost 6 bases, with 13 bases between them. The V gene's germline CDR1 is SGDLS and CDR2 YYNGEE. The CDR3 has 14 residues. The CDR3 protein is CASSVGGSGREQYF. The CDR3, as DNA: TGTGCCAGCAGCGTAGGTGGGTCGGGGCGCGAGCAGTACTTC.

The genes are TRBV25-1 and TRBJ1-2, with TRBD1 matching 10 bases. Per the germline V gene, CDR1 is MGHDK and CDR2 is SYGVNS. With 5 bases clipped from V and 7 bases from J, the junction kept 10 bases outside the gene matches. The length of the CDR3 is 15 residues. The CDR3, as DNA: TGTGCCAGCAGTTCAGGACAGGGGGTTAAACTTGGCTACACCTTC. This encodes CASSSGQGVKLGYTF.

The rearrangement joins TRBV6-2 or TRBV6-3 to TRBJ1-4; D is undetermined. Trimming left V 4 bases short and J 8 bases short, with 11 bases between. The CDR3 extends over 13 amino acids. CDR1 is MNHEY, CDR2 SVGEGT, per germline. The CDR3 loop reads CASSLRIGEKLFF. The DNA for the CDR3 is TGTGCCAGCAGTTTGAGGATCGGGGAAAAACTGTTTTTT.

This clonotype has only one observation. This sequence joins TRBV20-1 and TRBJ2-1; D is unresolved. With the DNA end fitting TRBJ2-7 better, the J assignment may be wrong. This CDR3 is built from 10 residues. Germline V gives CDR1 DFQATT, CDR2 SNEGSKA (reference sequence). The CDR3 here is CSALYNEQYF. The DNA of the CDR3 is TGCAGTGCTCTCTACAATGAGCAGTACTTC.

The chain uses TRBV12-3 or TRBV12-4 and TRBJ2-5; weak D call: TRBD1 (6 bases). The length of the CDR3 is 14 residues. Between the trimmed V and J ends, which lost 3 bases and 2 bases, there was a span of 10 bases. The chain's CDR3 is CASSFQGTQETQYF. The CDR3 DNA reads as TGTGCCAGCAGTTTTCAAGGGACACAAGAGACCCAGTACTTC.

CDR3 DNA sequence: TGTGCCAGCAGTTTTCAGGGGAAAACAAATTCACCCCTCCACTTT. This sequence encodes CASSFQGKTNSPLHF. V gene TRBV12-3 or TRBV12-4 combines with J gene TRBJ1-6, with TRBD1 as a possible D gene (6 bases). The CDR3 consists of 15 residues. The V gene lost 3 bases and the J gene lost 7 bases, with 13 bases spanning the gap.

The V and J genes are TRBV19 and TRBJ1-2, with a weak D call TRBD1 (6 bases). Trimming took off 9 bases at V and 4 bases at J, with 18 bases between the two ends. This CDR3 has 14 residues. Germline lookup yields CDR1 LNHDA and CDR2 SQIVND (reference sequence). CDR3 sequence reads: CASPLGDKGYGYTF. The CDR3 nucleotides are TGTGCCAGCCCCCTGGGGGACAAGGGCTATGGCTACACCTTC. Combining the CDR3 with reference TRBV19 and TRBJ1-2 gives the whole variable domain DGGITQSPKYLFRKEGQNVTLSCEQNLNHDAMYWYRQDPGQGLRLIYYSQIVNDFQKGDIAEGYSVSREKKESFPLTVTSAQKNPTAFYLCASPLGDKGYGYTFGSGTRLTVV.

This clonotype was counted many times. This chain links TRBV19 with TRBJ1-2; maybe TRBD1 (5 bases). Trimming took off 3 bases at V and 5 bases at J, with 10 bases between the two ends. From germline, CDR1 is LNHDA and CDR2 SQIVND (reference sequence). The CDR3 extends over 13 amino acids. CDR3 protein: CASSIGTEYGYTF. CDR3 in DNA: TGTGCCAGTAGTATCGGGACGGAATATGGCTACACCTTC.

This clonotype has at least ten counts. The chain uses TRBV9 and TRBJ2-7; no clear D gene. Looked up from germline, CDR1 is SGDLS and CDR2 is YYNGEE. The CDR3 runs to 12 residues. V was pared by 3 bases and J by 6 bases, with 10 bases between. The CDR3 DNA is TGTGCCAGCAGCGCCCCGCGACCCGAGCAGTACTTC. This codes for CASSAPRPEQYF.

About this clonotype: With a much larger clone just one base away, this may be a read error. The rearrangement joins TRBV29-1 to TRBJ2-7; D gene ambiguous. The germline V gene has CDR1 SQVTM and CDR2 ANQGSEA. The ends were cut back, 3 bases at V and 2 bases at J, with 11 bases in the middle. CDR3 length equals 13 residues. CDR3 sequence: CSVDSPYAYEQYF. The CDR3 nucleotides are TGCAGCGTTGACTCTCCCTACGCCTACGAGCAGTACTTC.

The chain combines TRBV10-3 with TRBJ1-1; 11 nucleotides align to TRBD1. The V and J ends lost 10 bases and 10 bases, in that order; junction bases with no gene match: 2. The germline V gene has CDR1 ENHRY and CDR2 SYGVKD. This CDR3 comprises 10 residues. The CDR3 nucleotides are TGTGCCACCGGGACAGGGGGAGCTTTCTTT. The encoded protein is CATGTGGAFF.

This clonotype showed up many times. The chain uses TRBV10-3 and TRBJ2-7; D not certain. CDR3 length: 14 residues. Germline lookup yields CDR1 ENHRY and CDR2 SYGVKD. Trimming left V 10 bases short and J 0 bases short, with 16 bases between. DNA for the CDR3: TGTGCCACCGGTCGGACGCAAAGCTCCTACGAGCAGTACTTC. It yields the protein CATGRTQSSYEQYF.

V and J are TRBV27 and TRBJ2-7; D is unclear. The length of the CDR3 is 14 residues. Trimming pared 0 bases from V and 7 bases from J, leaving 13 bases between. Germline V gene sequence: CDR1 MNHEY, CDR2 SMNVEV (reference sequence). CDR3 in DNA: TGTGCCAGCAGTTTATCCGGCCCCAGGTATGAGCAGTACTTC. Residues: CASSLSGPRYEQYF.

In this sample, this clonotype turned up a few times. This CDR3 reads CASSVRTGQNQPQHF. The DNA for the CDR3 is TGTGCCAGCAGCGTTCGGACAGGGCAAAATCAGCCCCAGCATTTT. The chain employs TRBV7-2 and TRBJ1-5; TRBD1 aligns across 8 bases. CDR1 and CDR2 (germline): SGHTA, FQGNSA. The CDR3 totals 15 residues. The V segment lost 5 bases and the J segment 4 bases; nucleotides outside the gene matches: 7.

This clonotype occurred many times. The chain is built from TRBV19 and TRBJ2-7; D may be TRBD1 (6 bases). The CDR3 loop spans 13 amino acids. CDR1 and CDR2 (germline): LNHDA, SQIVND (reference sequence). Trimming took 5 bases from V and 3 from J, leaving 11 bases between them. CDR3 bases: TGTGCCAGTAGTGGCGGACAGTTCTACGAGCAGTACTTC. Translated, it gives CASSGGQFYEQYF. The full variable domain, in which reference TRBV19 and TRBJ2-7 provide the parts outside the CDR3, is DGGITQSPKYLFRKEGQNVTLSCEQNLNHDAMYWYRQDPGQGLRLIYYSQIVNDFQKGDIAEGYSVSREKKESFPLTVTSAQKNPTAFYLCASSGGQFYEQYFGPGTRLTVT.